Presented here are 32 T cell receptor beta chains from one specimen sequenced in a study of T cell responses to AZD1222 COVID-19 vaccine. Some clones are missing from TCRdb's copy, which holds only in-frame ones; the method was immunoSEQ multiplex PCR. The table lists around 84,000 clones, just over 85% of them singletons. Here the sequenced sample was peripheral blood, taken on day 0 of MenACWY control vaccination. Every receptor here comes from an adult in good health.

This CDR3 is CASSWTSGTTGELFF. DNA of the CDR3: TGTGCCAGCAGTTGGACCAGCGGTACTACCGGGGAGCTGTTTTTT. This rearrangement joins TRBV7-2 to TRBJ2-2; a possible D gene is TRBD2 (5 bases). The CDR3 is 15 amino acids. Germline assignment: CDR1 SGHTA and CDR2 FQGNSA. The ends were cut back, 6 bases at V and 5 bases at J, with 16 bases in the middle.

The chain combines TRBV28 with TRBJ1-1; perhaps TRBD1 as D (5 bases). The germline V gene encodes CDR1 MDHEN and CDR2 SYDVKM. CDR3 length: 14 residues. Trimming stripped 3 bases from V and 0 bases from J, with 8 bases between. The CDR3 nucleotides are TGTGCCAGCAGTTTGCCGGGGGTGAACACTGAAGCTTTCTTT. Translating gives CASSLPGVNTEAFF.

The chain is built from TRBV19 and TRBJ1-1; 7 bases are a match to TRBD1. The V and J ends lost 1 base and 3 bases, in that order; junction bases with no gene match: 8. CDR3 length equals 16 residues. Germline V gene lookup returns CDR1 LNHDA and CDR2 SQIVND (reference sequence). CDR3 coding DNA: TGTGCCAGTAGTATAGGGCTGGGGACAGCGGACACTGAAGCTTTCTTT. Its translation: CASSIGLGTADTEAFF.

This clone turned up a few times. V is TRBV20-1 and J is TRBJ2-2; D gene uncertain. CDR3 length: 11 amino acids. Per the germline V gene, CDR1 is DFQATT and CDR2 is SNEGSKA (reference sequence). V lost 4 bases and J lost 13, with 13 bases in between. CDR3 protein: CSAKNRVGLFF. CDR3 DNA: TGCAGTGCTAAGAACAGAGTTGGGCTGTTTTTT.

This chain joins TRBV18 and TRBJ1-1; no clear D. Germline CDR1 reads KGHSH; CDR2 reads LQKENI. The CDR3 sequence is 12 residues long. With 2 bases removed from V and 3 bases from J, the gap between germline ends came to 4 bases. The CDR3 bases are TGTGCCAGCTCACCAGGGGACACTGAAGCTTTCTTT. It translates to CASSPGDTEAFF.

CDR3: CASRSPRHTQETQYF. CDR3 bases: TGTGCCAGCAGATCCCCCCGGCATACCCAAGAGACCCAGTACTTC. The rearrangement uses TRBV7-8 and TRBJ2-5, with D unclear. The CDR3 length is 15 residues. The germline V gene has CDR1 SGHVS and CDR2 FQNEAQ. V gave up 6 bases and J gave up 1 base, with 15 bases separating them. The variable domain in full, with the rest retrieved from reference TRBV7-8 and TRBJ2-5, is GAGVSQSPRYKVAKRGQDVALRCDPISGHVSLFWYQQALGQGPEFLTYFQNEAQLDKSGLPSDRFFAERPEGSVSTLKIQRTQQEDSAVYLCASRSPRHTQETQYFGPGTRLLVL.

The chain employs TRBV5-1 and TRBJ1-1; a weak D match, TRBD1 (5 bases). Germline V gene sequence: CDR1 SGHRS, CDR2 YFSETQ. Trimming cost V 0 bases and J 0 bases, with 12 bases left between them. This CDR3 is built from 16 residues. Written as DNA, the CDR3 is TGCGCCAGCAGCTTGGGGATGACAGTAATGAACACTGAAGCTTTCTTT. Its translation: CASSLGMTVMNTEAFF.

This clone was recorded at least ten times. The chain carries TRBV19 and TRBJ2-3; maybe TRBD2 (6 bases). Germline CDR1 reads LNHDA; CDR2 reads SQIVND (reference sequence). This CDR3 is 17 amino acids long. The V end was cut by 0 bases, the J end by 2 bases, with 15 bases between. Here the CDR3 reads CASSIDLQAGTTDTQYF. The DNA for the CDR3 is TGTGCCAGTAGTATAGACCTCCAGGCGGGAACCACAGATACGCAGTATTTT.

This clone has just one count. The chain couples TRBV9 to TRBJ1-2; 8 positions agree with TRBD1. V gave up 0 bases and J gave up 8 bases; unmatched junction bases: 6. The CDR3 is 14 residues long. Per germline, CDR1 SGDLS and CDR2 YYNGEE. CDR3 DNA sequence: TGTGCCAGCAGCGTAGATAGGACAGGGACCGGCTACACCTTC. It yields the protein CASSVDRTGTGYTF.

The chain is built from TRBV19 and TRBJ2-3; weak D call: TRBD2 (6 bases). The CDR3 extends over 15 amino acids. Germline V gene lookup returns CDR1 LNHDA and CDR2 SQIVND (reference sequence). V was pared by 2 bases and J by 0 bases, with 9 bases between. The CDR3 here is CASSIRSGSTDTQYF. The CDR3 DNA sequence: TGTGCCAGTAGTATAAGGAGCGGGAGCACAGATACGCAGTATTTT. Looking up the rest from reference TRBV19 and TRBJ2-3 gives the full variable domain: DGGITQSPKYLFRKEGQNVTLSCEQNLNHDAMYWYRQDPGQGLRLIYYSQIVNDFQKGDIAEGYSVSREKKESFPLTVTSAQKNPTAFYLCASSIRSGSTDTQYFGPGTRLTVL.

This clone was seen only a few times. The gene calls are TRBV4-1 and TRBJ1-5, with TRBD1 as a possible D gene (5 bases). There are 16 residues in the CDR3. The germline V gene has CDR1 MGHRA and CDR2 YSYEKL. The ends were cut back, 4 bases at V and 4 bases at J, with 17 bases in the middle. In DNA, the CDR3 is TGCGCCAGCAGCCTAAGTTTGGGCAGGGTAAATCAGCCCCAGCATTTT. As protein: CASSLSLGRVNQPQHF.

The V and J genes are TRBV5-6 and TRBJ2-3, with D possibly being TRBD2 (5 bases). V was pared by 3 bases and J by 0 bases, with 5 bases between. Germline CDR1 is SGHDT and CDR2 is YYEEEE. The CDR3 covers 13 residues. In nucleotides, the CDR3 is TGTGCCAGCAGCTCGGGGAGCACAGATACGCAGTATTTT. It specifies CASSSGSTDTQYF.

This chain joins TRBV27 and TRBJ2-2; no clear D gene. Germline lookup yields CDR1 MNHEY and CDR2 SMNVEV (reference sequence). Trimming took 4 bases from V and 1 from J, leaving 7 bases between them. This CDR3 region has 14 residues. The CDR3 region has the DNA TGTGCCAGCAGTTCCAACAGGAACACCGGGGAGCTGTTTTTT. Its protein product is CASSSNRNTGELFF.

The chain couples TRBV18 to TRBJ2-7, with D unclear. CDR3 length: 12 residues. Trimming removed 2 bases from V and 3 bases from J, with 5 bases in between. Germline CDR1 and CDR2: KGHSH and LQKENI. The CDR3 reads CASSPDNYEQYF. CDR3 bases: TGTGCCAGCTCACCAGACAACTACGAGCAGTACTTC.

The chain uses TRBV28 and TRBJ1-1; D remains unclear. Germline values: CDR1 MDHEN, CDR2 SYDVKM. Trimming left V 6 bases short and J 1 base short, with 12 bases between. There are 14 residues in the CDR3. This chain's CDR3 is CASRPGWGNTEAFF. In nucleotides, the CDR3 is TGTGCCAGCAGGCCAGGTTGGGGGAACACTGAAGCTTTCTTT.

This clone was detected many times. The chain joins TRBV3-1 (or the pseudogene TRBV3-2) to TRBJ1-1; weak D call: TRBD1 (6 bases). The germline V gene encodes CDR1 LGHDT and CDR2 YNNKEL (reference sequence). V shed 4 bases and J shed 5 bases, with 20 bases lying between them. The CDR3 contains 16 residues. The CDR3 DNA sequence: TGTGCCAGCAGCCCGACGGGGGGCGCAAGGATGACTGAAGCTTTCTTT. Translated: CASSPTGGARMTEAFF.

V and J are TRBV9 and TRBJ1-1; no definite D call. The CDR3 loop spans 13 amino acids. Germline CDR1 and CDR2: SGDLS and YYNGEE. The germline V and J ends were trimmed by 2 bases and 0 bases, with 5 bases remaining between them. CDR3 in DNA: TGTGCCAGCAGCGTTACTTTGAACACTGAAGCTTTCTTT. This sequence encodes CASSVTLNTEAFF.

This chain links TRBV9 with TRBJ1-1, with TRBD1 matching 7 bases. Unmatched junction bases numbered 9, after V lost 4 bases and J lost 3 bases. Germline loops: CDR1 SGDLS, CDR2 YYNGEE. This CDR3 region has 15 residues. The chain's CDR3 is CASSPNRQGDTEAFF. As DNA, the CDR3 is TGTGCCAGCAGCCCGAACAGACAGGGAGACACTGAAGCTTTCTTT.

This clone has only one observation. The chain joins TRBV5-1 to TRBJ1-3; tentative D call: TRBD1 (5 bases). Trimming cost V 0 bases and J 4 bases, with 14 bases left between them. Germline assignment: CDR1 SGHRS and CDR2 YFSETQ. CDR3 length: 16 amino acids. The CDR3 nucleotides are TGCGCCAGCAGCTTGGCCAGCAGGGAGTCCGGAAACACCATATATTTT. Protein: CASSLASRESGNTIYF.

The chain combines TRBV28 with TRBJ1-5, with D possibly TRBD1 on 5 matching bases. The V and J ends lost 6 bases and 5 bases respectively, with 11 bases between them. Germline-derived CDR1 and CDR2 are MDHEN and SYDVKM. The CDR3 loop spans 13 amino acids. The CDR3: CASRLGRDQPQHF. Written as DNA, the CDR3 is TGTGCCAGCAGACTGGGGCGGGATCAGCCCCAGCATTTT.

The chain couples TRBV7-8 to TRBJ1-5; D call uncertain. V lost 4 bases, J lost 5 bases, and 21 bases lay in between. CDR1 is SGHVS and CDR2 is FQNEAQ in the germline V gene. The CDR3 is 17 residues long. The CDR3 DNA reads as TGTGCCAGCAGCTCAAAGAGGTCCTTTGGAGGCGATCAGCCCCAGCATTTT. It codes for CASSSKRSFGGDQPQHF.

The chain couples TRBV6-2 or TRBV6-3 to TRBJ1-1, with D perhaps matching TRBD1 (6 bases). CDR1 is MNHEY and CDR2 is SVGEGT in the germline V gene. The CDR3 has 15 amino acids. Trimming took off 5 bases at V and 1 base at J, with 14 bases between the two ends. This CDR3 is CASSTEQGWNTEAFF. CDR3 in DNA: TGTGCCAGCAGTACCGAACAGGGTTGGAACACTGAAGCTTTCTTT.

This clone is a singleton in its sample. V is TRBV19 and J is TRBJ1-4; 7 nucleotides agree with TRBD1. CDR1 is LNHDA and CDR2 is SQIVND in the germline V gene (reference sequence). The CDR3 is 15 amino acids. V was pared by 7 bases and J by 7 bases, with 12 bases of the junction left unmatched. DNA of the CDR3: TGTGCCAGTAAGACCCAACAGGGGCGAACTGAAAAACTGTTTTTT. Amino acids: CASKTQQGRTEKLFF.

The CDR3 sequence: CASSLSRDTTGELFF. The CDR3, as DNA: TGTGCCAGCAGCCTCTCCCGGGACACAACCGGGGAGCTGTTTTTT. The gene calls are TRBV7-3 and TRBJ2-2, with TRBD1 as a possible D gene (6 bases). The germline V and J ends were trimmed by 5 bases and 5 bases, with 15 bases remaining between them. Germline V CDR1 and CDR2: SGHTA, FQGTGA. The CDR3 consists of 15 residues.

The chain joins TRBV23-1 to TRBJ2-7, with D uncertain. TRBV23-1 is an ORF, and what it does is uncertain. The CDR3 length is 10 residues. V lost 0 bases and J lost 9, with 3 bases in between. As DNA, the CDR3 is TGCGCCAGCAGTCAATCCTGGCAGTACTTC. Translating gives CASSQSWQYF.

V gene TRBV14 combines with J gene TRBJ2-1; 7 nucleotides line up with TRBD1. The trim removed 0 bases at V and 4 bases at J, leaving 21 bases unmatched. The CDR3 spans 21 residues. Germline-derived CDR1 and CDR2 are SGHDN and FVKESK. The CDR3 DNA sequence: TGTGCCAGCAGCCAAGATATCCCGGGACAGTACGGTCTGTCCGCTTACAATGAGCAGTTCTTC. It yields the protein CASSQDIPGQYGLSAYNEQFF.

The chain couples TRBV4-2 to TRBJ2-7; TRBD2 is a possible D gene (7 bases). With 0 bases removed from V and 2 bases from J, the gap between germline ends came to 17 bases. This CDR3 has 17 amino acids. Germline assignment: CDR1 LGHNA and CDR2 YNFKEQ. The CDR3 region has the DNA TGTGCCAGCAGCCAAGATCGGGGAGGGGGGCTCACCTACGAGCAGTACTTC. This encodes CASSQDRGGGLTYEQYF.

The chain is built from TRBV7-2 and TRBJ2-6; D ambiguous. The ends were cut back, 3 bases at V and 2 bases at J, with 5 bases in the middle. The CDR3 sequence is 14 residues long. Germline V gene sequence: CDR1 SGHTA, CDR2 FQGNSA. CDR3 residues: CASSLDAGANVLTF. The CDR3 DNA reads TGTGCCAGCAGCTTGGACGCTGGGGCCAACGTCCTGACTTTC.

This clone came up a few times. The J gene is TRBJ2-3, the V gene TRBV9, with TRBD2 identical over 8 bases. This CDR3 comprises 15 residues. The trim removed 0 bases at V and 4 bases at J, leaving 4 bases unmatched. Germline V gene lookup returns CDR1 SGDLS and CDR2 YYNGEE. The CDR3: CASSVGAGASDTQYF. The DNA for the CDR3 is TGTGCCAGCAGCGTAGGAGCGGGGGCCTCAGATACGCAGTATTTT.

V is TRBV28 and J is TRBJ2-1; 7 bases line up with TRBD2. CDR1 MDHEN and CDR2 SYDVKM come from the germline V gene. With 3 bases clipped from V and 6 bases from J, the junction kept 5 bases outside the gene matches. CDR3 length: 14 residues. In nucleotides, the CDR3 is TGTGCCAGCAGTTTTCCGGCTAGCGGCAATGAGCAGTTCTTC. Translation gives CASSFPASGNEQFF.

The chain combines TRBV6-5 with TRBJ1-4; D not resolved. This CDR3 region has 14 residues. Germline-derived CDR1 and CDR2 are MNHEY and SVGAGI. With 0 bases removed from V and 2 bases from J, the gap between germline ends came to 4 bases. CDR3 residues: CASSYSGTNEKLFF. The DNA for the CDR3 is TGTGCCAGCAGTTACTCGGGGACTAATGAAAAACTGTTTTTT.

This sequence joins TRBV18 and TRBJ1-5, with D maybe TRBD1 (5 bases). Germline values: CDR1 KGHSH, CDR2 LQKENI. This CDR3 has 15 amino acids. Trimming took off 0 bases at V and 4 bases at J, with 10 bases between the two ends. CDR3 coding DNA: TGTGCCAGCTCACCACCGGGGGGGATGAATCAGCCCCAGCATTTT. Translated, it gives CASSPPGGMNQPQHF.